The 23 T cell receptor beta chains below were found in one sample sequenced in a study of blood T cell repertoires in COVID-19. Profiled with immunoSEQ multiplex PCR; TCRdb holds only in-frame clones, not every one. The sample contains hundreds of thousands of clones, 65% to 90% of which appear only once. The sample taken for sequencing was peripheral blood. The receptor set was obtained from a man aged 45-60 years with COVID-19, enrolled during active disease.

A remark on this clone: At the DNA level, this CDR3 is encoded by other sequences in the same sample as well. V usage is TRBV7-9 and J usage is TRBJ1-1, with 7 bases that match TRBD1. Germline CDR1 SEHNR, CDR2 FQNEAQ (reference sequence). V was clipped by 0 bases and J by 7 bases; unmatched bases: 2. The CDR3 contains 13 residues. In DNA form, the CDR3 reads TGTGCCAGCAGCTTAGCGGGACAGCTTGAAGCTTTCTTT. It translates to CASSLAGQLEAFF.

The CDR3 DNA reads TGCGCCAGCAGCAATCAAGCGGATTTCGGGGACATTCAGTACTTC. It specifies CASSNQADFGDIQYF. The genes are TRBV5-1 and TRBJ2-4; tentative D call: TRBD2 (5 bases). The CDR3 contains 15 residues. V was shortened by 4 bases and J by 8 bases, with 19 bases between the two germline ends. The germline V gene has CDR1 SGHRS and CDR2 YFSETQ. Looking up the rest from reference TRBV5-1 and TRBJ2-4 gives the full variable domain: KAGVTQTPRYLIKTRGQQVTLSCSPISGHRSVSWYQQTPGQGLQFLFEYFSETQRNKGNFPGRFSGRQFSNSRSEMNVSTLELGDSALYLCASSNQADFGDIQYFGAGTRLSVL.

The chain recombines TRBV19 with TRBJ2-1; 8 positions match TRBD1. V gave up 4 bases and J gave up 4 bases; unmatched junction bases: 6. Germline CDR1 and CDR2: LNHDA and SQIVND (reference sequence). The CDR3 covers 15 residues. CDR3 region: CASSNRDRWYNEQFF. The DNA for the CDR3 is TGTGCCAGTAGTAACCGGGACAGGTGGTACAATGAGCAGTTCTTC.

This clone was seen more than once but under ten times. This rearrangement joins TRBV21-1 to TRBJ2-1; TRBD2, as called in the table, went unchecked against the DNA. TRBV21-1 is listed as a pseudogene. The CDR3 consists of 16 residues. In nucleotides, the CDR3 is TGTGCCAGCAGCCCCCGGACTAGCGCCTCCTACAATGAGCAGTTCTTC. It is translated as CASSPRTSASYNEQFF.

This sequence joins TRBV5-1 and TRBJ1-1; D is uncertain. The germline V gene encodes CDR1 SGHRS and CDR2 YFSETQ. The ends were cut back, 5 bases at V and 1 base at J, with 12 bases in the middle. The CDR3 runs 14 residues. The DNA for the CDR3 is TGCGCCAGCAGTCCCAGCGCGGGGAACACTGAAGCTTTCTTT. Protein sequence: CASSPSAGNTEAFF.

This clone was seen only once. The chain joins TRBV4-1 to TRBJ2-3; weak D call: TRBD1 (5 bases). The CDR3 sequence is 19 residues long. The V end lost 0 bases, the J end lost 0 bases, and 19 bases lay between the germline ends. Germline CDR1 MGHRA, CDR2 YSYEKL. The CDR3 DNA sequence: TGCGCCAGCAGCCAAGAAGAATTCAGGGCAGGGCGAAGCACAGATACGCAGTATTTT. Protein: CASSQEEFRAGRSTDTQYF.

This chain connects TRBV5-1 to TRBJ2-3, with 8 bases matching TRBD2. Germline assignment: CDR1 SGHRS and CDR2 YFSETQ. V trimming: 2 bases; J trimming: 1 base; junction bases outside the gene matches: 3. This CDR3 spans 15 amino acids. For the CDR3, the DNA is TGCGCCAGCAGCTTTGGTAGCGGGGGCACAGATACGCAGTATTTT. Amino acid sequence: CASSFGSGGTDTQYF. The whole variable domain, filled in from reference TRBV5-1 and TRBJ2-3, reads KAGVTQTPRYLIKTRGQQVTLSCSPISGHRSVSWYQQTPGQGLQFLFEYFSETQRNKGNFPGRFSGRQFSNSRSEMNVSTLELGDSALYLCASSFGSGGTDTQYFGPGTRLTVL.

This clone was observed a single time. This sequence joins TRBV4-1 and TRBJ1-1; no firm D call. Deletions cut 6 bases from V and 1 base from J, with 6 bases between. This CDR3 spans 12 amino acids. Germline V gene data show CDR1 as MGHRA and CDR2 as YSYEKL. The CDR3 here is CASSNKNTEAFF. In nucleotides, the CDR3 is TGCGCCAGCAGTAACAAGAACACTGAAGCTTTCTTT.

The chain has TRBV7-2 and TRBJ1-4; 8 positions agree with TRBD1. The ends lost 4 bases at V and 10 bases at J; junction bases unmatched: 11. Germline loops: CDR1 SGHTA, CDR2 FQGNSA. The CDR3 contains 15 residues. The CDR3 protein is CASSSSRGRGGKLFF. CDR3 coding DNA: TGTGCCAGCAGCTCCTCCAGGGGGCGAGGAGGAAAACTGTTTTTT.

The rearrangement uses TRBV9 and TRBJ2-6; D unresolved. Trimming left V 4 bases short and J 0 bases short, with 5 bases between. The CDR3 spans 14 residues. The V gene's germline CDR1 is SGDLS and CDR2 YYNGEE. CDR3 loop: CASSPRSGANVLTF. CDR3 sequence (DNA): TGTGCCAGCAGCCCCCGCTCTGGGGCCAACGTCCTGACTTTC.

The chain employs TRBV21-1 and TRBJ2-5; the D segment call TRBD2 is taken from the table without a DNA check. TRBV21-1 is a listed pseudogene. CDR3 length: 16 residues. The CDR3, as DNA: TGTGCCAGCAGCCTTATCAGACATCGGGGATCAGAGACCCAGTACTTC. Protein: CASSLIRHRGSETQYF.

The gene calls are TRBV4-1 and TRBJ1-4; 7 nucleotides agree with TRBD1. The CDR3 loop spans 17 amino acids. The germline CDR1 and CDR2 sequences are MGHRA and YSYEKL. V lost 3 bases and J lost 3; bases outside the gene matches: 10. The CDR3 bases are TGCGCCAGCAGCCACCCTACTTACAGGGGAGCTAATGAAAAACTGTTTTTT. Its translation: CASSHPTYRGANEKLFF.

This sequence joins TRBV7-8 and TRBJ2-1, with TRBD2 matching 10 bases. From germline, CDR1 is SGHVS and CDR2 FQNEAQ. CDR3 length: 16 amino acids. The J segment lost 3 bases and the V segment lost 2 bases, leaving 4 bases of the junction unmatched. The CDR3 sequence is CASSLRAGGRYNEQFF. CDR3 bases: TGTGCCAGCAGCTTAAGAGCGGGGGGGCGCTACAATGAGCAGTTCTTC.

V and J are TRBV5-1 and TRBJ2-3; 10 bases fit TRBD2. The CDR3 runs to 14 residues. CDR1 and CDR2 from the germline V gene are SGHRS and YFSETQ. V lost 6 bases to trimming and J lost 5 bases; unmatched junction nucleotides: 6. This CDR3 is CASTSGGVGDTQYF. CDR3 nucleotide sequence: TGCGCCAGCACCAGCGGGGGGGTTGGAGATACGCAGTATTTT.

The chain combines TRBV5-1 with TRBJ2-7; D not certain. Trimming took off 0 bases at V and 7 bases at J, with 11 bases between the two ends. The CDR3 is 13 residues long. Germline CDR1 SGHRS, CDR2 YFSETQ. CDR3 DNA sequence: TGCGCCAGCAGCTTGGATACAATTTTTGAGCAGTACTTC. Its protein product is CASSLDTIFEQYF.

The chain is built from TRBV2 and TRBJ1-5, with D possibly TRBD1 on 5 matching bases. V lost 8 bases to trimming and J lost 1 base, with 15 bases between them. The germline V gene has CDR1 SNHLY and CDR2 FYNNEI. This CDR3 spans 15 amino acids. CDR3 sequence: CASGEDRLSNQPQHF. DNA of the CDR3: TGTGCCAGCGGGGAAGACAGATTAAGCAATCAGCCCCAGCATTTT.

J is TRBJ2-5 and V is TRBV6-5, with 7 bases identical to TRBD2. With V trimmed by 6 bases and J by 5 bases, 6 bases remained unmatched. Germline CDR1 reads MNHEY; CDR2 reads SVGAGI. The CDR3 consists of 13 residues. The CDR3 here is CASSLLGGETQYF. DNA for the CDR3: TGTGCCAGCAGCCTACTGGGGGGGGAGACCCAGTACTTC.

V and J are TRBV28 and TRBJ2-5, with D possibly matching TRBD1 (6 bases). Trimming stripped 5 bases from V and 1 base from J, with 8 bases between. Germline lookup yields CDR1 MDHEN and CDR2 SYDVKM. The CDR3 extends over 13 amino acids. This CDR3 reads CASSRQVQETQYF. CDR3 in DNA: TGTGCCAGCAGTCGACAGGTCCAAGAGACCCAGTACTTC.

The genes are TRBV18 and TRBJ2-7; 14 bases match TRBD2. The CDR3 extends over 15 amino acids. With V trimmed by 3 bases and J by 6 bases, 4 bases remained unmatched. Germline-derived CDR1 and CDR2 are KGHSH and LQKENI. The CDR3 DNA reads as TGTGCCAGCTCACCCCGACTAGCGGGGGGGTTCGAGCAGTACTTC. As protein: CASSPRLAGGFEQYF.

This sequence joins TRBV5-6 and TRBJ2-7, with 7 bases fitting TRBD2. CDR3 length: 16 amino acids. CDR1 is SGHDT and CDR2 is YYEEEE in the germline V gene. V was pared by 0 bases and J by 3 bases, with 9 bases of the junction left unmatched. CDR3 sequence reads: CASSLAGEGSDYEQYF. CDR3 coding DNA: TGTGCCAGCAGCTTGGCCGGGGAGGGCTCTGACTACGAGCAGTACTTC. The full variable domain, its missing parts supplied by reference TRBV5-6 and TRBJ2-7, is DAGVTQSPTHLIKTRGQQVTLRCSPKSGHDTVSWYQQALGQGPQFIFQYYEEEERQRGNFPDRFSGHQFPNYSSELNVNALLLGDSALYLCASSLAGEGSDYEQYFGPGTRLTVT.

This clone was observed a single time. This chain joins TRBV30 and TRBJ1-2, with D tentatively TRBD1 (6 bases). The CDR3 runs 15 residues. The germline V and J ends were trimmed by 4 bases and 8 bases, with 23 bases remaining between them. Germline assignment: CDR1 GTSNPN and CDR2 SVGIG (reference sequence). The CDR3 DNA is TGTGCCTGGACCCTAGGACAGACCGGGAGGGGAGGCTACACCTTC. It codes for CAWTLGQTGRGGYTF.

The V and J genes are TRBV6-5 and TRBJ2-2, with 13 bases aligning to TRBD2. Germline CDR1 MNHEY, CDR2 SVGAGI. V shed 0 bases, J shed 9 bases, and the junction held 4 bases outside the gene matches. This CDR3 has 16 residues. CDR3 nucleotides: TGTGCCAGCAGTTACTCGACTAGCGGGGGGCAATGGGAGCTGTTTTTT. Translation gives CASSYSTSGGQWELFF.

The rearrangement joins TRBV4-1 to TRBJ1-2, with D uncertain. Between the trimmed V and J ends, which lost 4 bases and 4 bases, there was a span of 13 bases. The germline CDR1 and CDR2 sequences are MGHRA and YSYEKL. CDR3 size: 14 residues. CDR3 protein: CASSLAGSGYGYTF. Here the CDR3 DNA reads TGCGCCAGCAGCCTTGCAGGATCAGGCTATGGCTACACCTTC.